This T cell receptor (beta chain) came from a study of blood T cell repertoires in COVID-19 (dated by TCRdb to 2018 to 2021). Context from the whole study: Collaborator samples came from the United States, Italy and Spain and covered acute and convalescent phases of COVID-19. The material from the prospective study consisted of cDNA or gDNA derived from T cells, B-cell-depleted T cells, or PBMCs. Subjects who had been exposed to COVID-19, were actively infected with it, or had recovered from it provided the deeply sampled blood TCRbeta repertoires that made up the dataset. The repertoires were released in a freely available public database meant as a resource for research on the immune response to SARS-CoV-2. Samples were obtained from the ongoing ImmuneRACE study (first 160 participants) and from 1,254 subjects provided by 6 global collaborators. Nearly every sample came with metadata listing a de-identified subject ID, COVID-19 status, age in years and sex. Where HLA class I and class II types were available, the types were taken from metadata supplied by the sample provider, not from assay-based typing. Study-level results and caveats: The amount of clinical and demographic metadata varied by source and participant and was provided uncurated.

Participants in the prospective study were aged roughly 18 to 100 years, lived in 24 United States geographic areas, and enrolled through a virtual design. In the prospective study, participants were assigned to cohorts based on the clinical history participants reported in a screening survey and a study questionnaire. Recovered participants in ImmuneRACE Cohort 3 were defined by two consecutive negative NP/OP PCR tests, clearance by a healthcare professional, or resolution of symptoms. Each participant in the prospective study had whole blood, serum and a nasopharyngeal or oropharyngeal swab collected by mobile phlebotomists. Over a 2-month period, participants in the prospective study had the option of providing additional blood draws and questionnaires. Before DNA extraction, blood samples from the prospective study were shipped at room temperature or frozen. Measured from the cysteine to the phenylalanine, the CDR3 is 14 residues long. Only the CDR3 DNA is retained, 42 bases long and in frame from the first base. V and J lose 6 bases and 2 bases, and a span of 12 bases separates them. The germline V gene (reference sequence) provides CDR1 LNHNV and CDR2 YYDKDF.

TCRbeta CDR3 regions were amplified from genomic DNA by means of the immunoSEQ Assay, a bias-controlled multiplex PCR. As for how the authors treated the data: The number of nucleated cells in each sample was estimated from the amplification of reference gene primers within the assay. To quantify the absolute abundance of each unique TCRbeta CDR3 rearrangement, sequence reads were collapsed and filtered. For each sample, productive Simpson clonality was calculated as the square root of Simpson's diversity index over productive rearrangements. TCRdb limited this immuneACCESS table to in-frame rearrangements with V and J called. A share of clones is missing; checked studies link under half to unresolved V genes, and the rest is unexplained. V and J calls plus clone size are reproduced from that table; the DNA served to infer D and trimming. The sample profile shows about 250,000 clones; 75% to 90% of them were found once. The ten largest make up 2% to 2.5% of the sample.

This clone was picked up one time. What antigen it recognizes has not been identified. No much larger clone exists at a distance of one base, and base qualities are not known. This TCR derives from a woman aged 18-29 years who had recovered from COVID-19. The sequenced material came from PBMCs or T cells enriched from blood (not recorded which). The chain is assembled from TRBV15 and TRBJ2-3, with TRBD1 as a weak D call on 6 bases. The sequenced DNA is TGTGCCACCAGGGTGACAGGACTCACAGATACGCAGTATTTT. This sequence encodes CATRVTGLTDTQYF.